The clone carrying this T cell receptor (beta chain) was seen many times. A TCRbeta library incorporating unique molecular identifiers was prepared. TCRdb redid the calling of the PCR reads with MiXCR, one entry per CDR3 protein. The repertoire holds a few hundred thousand distinct CDR3 sequences, with around 9.7% as singletons. The sample belongs to a study of T-cell reconstitution after alpha-beta-depleted transplantation in children. This CDR3 comprises 15 residues. Deletions cut 5 bases from V and 4 bases from J, with 17 bases between. Germline CDR1 and CDR2: WSHSY and SAAADI. The gene calls are TRBV10-2 and TRBJ1-1; possible D gene TRBD1, 6 bases. This material consisted of PBMCs from the stem cell graft donor, taken from the stem cell graft. This TCR was recovered from a human donor who donated a stem cell graft to a child with SCID. The CDR3 loop reads CASSYREGVPTEAFF. The DNA for the CDR3 is TGCGCCAGCAGTTACAGGGAGGGGGTGCCCACTGAAGCTTTCTTT.